This T cell receptor (beta chain) was recovered during a study of blood T cell repertoires in COVID-19. Across the whole study: PBMCs, B-cell-depleted T cells, or T cells were the source of the cDNA or gDNA that made up the material.

Per the original methods: How many nucleated cells were present was estimated from reference gene primer amplification. Assay used: immunoSEQ multiplex PCR; TCRdb lists only in-frame clones, some missing. From that table come the V and J calls and clone size; the DNA was used to work out D and trimming. This table has some 250,000 clones, 86% appearing once. Germline lookup yields CDR1 SGDLS and CDR2 YYNGEE. This CDR3 has 16 residues. V lost 0 bases to trimming and J lost 8 bases; unmatched junction nucleotides: 5. The study recruited people aged 18 to 89 years across 20 to 30 US areas. The study counted Cohort 3 donors as recovered given two negative PCRs, clearance, or symptom resolution.

This TCR was sampled from a man aged 18 to 30 who had recovered from COVID-19. The V and J genes are TRBV9 and TRBJ1-6, with 10 bases aligning to TRBD1. Material for sequencing was PBMCs or T cells enriched from blood (not recorded which). The DNA for the CDR3 is TGTGCCAGCAGCGTAGCTCCGACAGGGGGCGATTCACCCCTCCACTTT. Protein: CASSVAPTGGDSPLHF.